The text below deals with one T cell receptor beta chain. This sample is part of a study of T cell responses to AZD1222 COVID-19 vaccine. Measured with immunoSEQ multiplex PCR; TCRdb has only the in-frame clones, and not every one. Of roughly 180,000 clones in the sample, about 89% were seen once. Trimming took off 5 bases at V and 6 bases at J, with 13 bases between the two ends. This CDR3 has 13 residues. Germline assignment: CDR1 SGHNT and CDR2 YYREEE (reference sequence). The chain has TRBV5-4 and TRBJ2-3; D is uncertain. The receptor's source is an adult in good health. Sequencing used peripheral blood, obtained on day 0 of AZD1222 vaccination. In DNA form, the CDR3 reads TGTGCCAGCAGTCAAGTCGCAGTTGATACGCAGTATTTT. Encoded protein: CASSQVAVDTQYF. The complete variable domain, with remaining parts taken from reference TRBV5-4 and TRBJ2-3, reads ETGVTQSPTHLIKTRGQQVTLRCSSQSGHNTVSWYQQALGQGPQFIFQYYREEENGRGNFPPRFSGLQFPNYSSELNVNALELDDSALYLCASSQVAVDTQYFGPGTRLTVL.